The T cell receptor (beta chain) described here comes from a study of T cells in localized non-small cell lung cancer. Study observations and caveats: The tumor had only one region sequenced, so heterogeneity remains possible. Uninvolved adjacent lung had higher T cell clonality than tumor and all other tissues.

Here immunoSEQ multiplex PCR was the method, and the copy in TCRdb shows in-frame clones only, minus some. Here the sample spans 1,200 or so clones, about 31% being singletons. Remarks on this clone: The antigen remains undetermined.

Each adjacent lung sample was taken at least 2 cm from the tumor margin and was free of atypia. This CDR3 spans 16 amino acids. This TCR derives from a male donor older than 55 with stage I squamous cell lung carcinoma. The V gene is TRBV8-2, the J gene TRBJ1-4; TRBD1 is the table's D call, not checked against the DNA. TRBV8-2 has pseudogene status. Sequenced here: normal lung tissue next to the tumor, sampled before any cancer treatment. CDR3 DNA: TGTGCCAGCAGTTTAAATCCGCCAGGGGTTAGGGAAAAACTGTTTTTT. Encoded protein: CASSLNPPGVREKLFF.